The 13 T cell receptor beta chains reported below all come from one sample, sequenced in a study of blood T cell repertoires in COVID-19. Sequenced by immunoSEQ multiplex PCR; TCRdb stores in-frame clones only, minus some. Of 300,000 to 400,000 clones in the sample, 75% to 85% were seen once. Material: peripheral blood. Receptor source: a human donor in a cohort sampled during active COVID-19.

This rearrangement joins TRBV19 to TRBJ1-5; weak D call: TRBD1 (6 bases). The germline V and J ends were trimmed by 6 bases and 7 bases, with 19 bases remaining between them. This CDR3 region has 15 residues. Germline V gives CDR1 LNHDA, CDR2 SQIVND (reference sequence). CDR3 bases: TGTGCCAGTAGCTGGCAGGGGCTTGCAGACCAGCCCCAGCATTTT. Its protein product is CASSWQGLADQPQHF. Full variable domain (missing parts from reference TRBV19 and TRBJ1-5): DGGITQSPKYLFRKEGQNVTLSCEQNLNHDAMYWYRQDPGQGLRLIYYSQIVNDFQKGDIAEGYSVSREKKESFPLTVTSAQKNPTAFYLCASSWQGLADQPQHFGDGTRLSIL.

This chain uses TRBV9 with TRBJ2-1, with 9 bases matching TRBD2. In germline, CDR1 is SGDLS, CDR2 YYNGEE. The length of the CDR3 is 15 residues. Trimming cost V 4 bases and J 2 bases; bases outside gene matches: 4. CDR3 nucleotides: TGTGCCAGCAGCCCTAGCGGGGCGACCTACAATGAGCAGTTCTTC. Translating it yields CASSPSGATYNEQFF.

The genes are TRBV25-1 and TRBJ2-1, with a weak D call TRBD1 (5 bases). The germline gives CDR1 MGHDK, CDR2 SYGVNS. This CDR3 comprises 18 residues. V was shortened by 0 bases and J by 6 bases, with 21 bases between the two germline ends. The CDR3 DNA reads as TGTGCCAGCAGTGAATATGGGGCCGTAAGGGTATCAGGCAATGAGCAGTTCTTC. Translating gives CASSEYGAVRVSGNEQFF.

In its sample, this clone was seen a few times. This rearrangement joins TRBV27 to TRBJ1-1; TRBD1 is a possible D gene (6 bases). The CDR3 length is 15 residues. V lost 6 bases and J 1 base, leaving 15 bases between the germline ends. Germline values: CDR1 MNHEY, CDR2 SMNVEV (reference sequence). DNA of the CDR3: TGTGCCAGCAGAGCCCCCGGGACACGGAACACTGAAGCTTTCTTT. This gives the protein CASRAPGTRNTEAFF.

This chain links TRBV10-3 with TRBJ2-7, with D possibly matching TRBD1 (8 bases). The germline V gene encodes CDR1 ENHRY and CDR2 SYGVKD. There are 15 residues in the CDR3. V shed 6 bases and J shed 4 bases, with 19 bases lying between them. The CDR3 region has the DNA TGTGCCATCAGACCGGGGGGAACAGGGGGTTACGAGCAGTACTTC. Translated, it gives CAIRPGGTGGYEQYF.

The genes are TRBV5-4 and TRBJ2-7; D is ambiguous. The CDR3 runs to 14 residues. Germline V gene data show CDR1 as SGHNT and CDR2 as YYREEE (reference sequence). V gave up 0 bases and J gave up 9 bases, with 16 bases separating them. The CDR3 protein is CASSLEQAQGAQYF. DNA for the CDR3: TGTGCCAGCAGCTTGGAGCAGGCACAAGGCGCGCAGTACTTC. The full variable domain, completed using reference TRBV5-4 and TRBJ2-7, is ETGVTQSPTHLIKTRGQQVTLRCSSQSGHNTVSWYQQALGQGPQFIFQYYREEENGRGNFPPRFSGLQFPNYSSELNVNALELDDSALYLCASSLEQAQGAQYFGPGTRLTVT.

The chain links TRBV9 to TRBJ1-4; 8 bases are shared with TRBD1. The CDR3 totals 15 residues. The ends lost 0 bases at V and 7 bases at J; junction bases unmatched: 5. Looked up from germline, CDR1 is SGDLS and CDR2 is YYNGEE. CDR3: CASSVEDRVSEKLFF. The CDR3 coding sequence is TGTGCCAGCAGCGTAGAGGACAGGGTCAGTGAAAAACTGTTTTTT. The entire variable domain, with the rest obtained from reference TRBV9 and TRBJ1-4, is as follows: DSGVTQTPKHLITATGQRVTLRCSPRSGDLSVYWYQQSLDQGLQFLIQYYNGEERAKGNILERFSAQQFPDLHSELNLSSLELGDSALYFCASSVEDRVSEKLFFGSGTQLSVL.

The chain joins TRBV14 to TRBJ2-2; 13 bases fit TRBD2. CDR3 length: 18 amino acids. Germline-derived CDR1 and CDR2 are SGHDN and FVKESK. V shed 4 bases and J 0 bases; nucleotides not matched to a gene: 5. The CDR3 DNA follows: TGTGCCAGCAGCCGACTAGCGGGGGGCCTCGCGAACACCGGGGAGCTGTTTTTT. It encodes CASSRLAGGLANTGELFF.

The J gene is TRBJ2-1, the V gene TRBV7-3; TRBD2 agrees at 10 bases. J gave up 6 bases and V 4 bases, and 6 bases lay outside the gene matches. In germline, CDR1 is SGHTA, CDR2 FQGTGA. This CDR3 spans 15 amino acids. DNA for the CDR3: TGTGCCAGCAGCTCTAGCGGGGGCCTGGGCAATGAGCAGTTCTTC. It translates to CASSSSGGLGNEQFF. The variable domain in full, completed from reference TRBV7-3 and TRBJ2-1, reads GAGVSQTPSNKVTEKGKYVELRCDPISGHTALYWYRQSLGQGPEFLIYFQGTGAADDSGLPNDRFFAVRPEGSVSTLKIQRTERGDSAVYLCASSSSGGLGNEQFFGPGTRLTVL.

The rearrangement uses TRBV5-6 and TRBJ1-2, with D tentatively TRBD1 (6 bases). The germline CDR1 and CDR2 sequences are SGHDT and YYEEEE. V gave up 4 bases and J gave up 4 bases, with 17 bases separating them. This CDR3 comprises 15 residues. CDR3 sequence reads: CASSIGQPNIYGYTF. The CDR3 DNA reads as TGTGCCAGCAGCATTGGACAGCCTAACATCTATGGCTACACCTTC.

This clone appeared a few times. V gene TRBV5-1 combines with J gene TRBJ1-6; D is uncertain. Germline assignment: CDR1 SGHRS and CDR2 YFSETQ. This CDR3 has 16 amino acids. The germline V and J ends were trimmed by 1 base and 6 bases, with 14 bases remaining between them. CDR3 residues: CASSLFPGHLNSPLHF. The DNA of the CDR3 is TGCGCCAGCAGCTTGTTCCCTGGGCATCTTAATTCACCCCTCCACTTT.

The rearrangement uses TRBV18 and TRBJ1-2; 12 bases line up with TRBD1. The V segment lost 3 bases and the J segment 2 bases; nucleotides outside the gene matches: 4. The CDR3 runs to 16 residues. CDR1 is KGHSH, CDR2 LQKENI, per germline. The CDR3 nucleotides are TGTGCCAGCTCACCGGGACAGGGGGCTGGGAACTATGGCTACACCTTC. Its protein product is CASSPGQGAGNYGYTF.

This clone was found once. Other nucleotide sequences in the sample specify the same CDR3. The chain couples TRBV3-1 (or the pseudogene TRBV3-2) to TRBJ2-7; D is unresolved. CDR1 and CDR2 from the germline V gene are LGHDT and YNNKEL (reference sequence). V lost 4 bases and J lost 4, with 5 bases in between. The CDR3 spans 11 residues. CDR3 sequence (DNA): TGTGCCAGCAGCCGTCTTTACGAGCAGTACTTC. It codes for CASSRLYEQYF.